These 3 T cell receptor beta chains share one sample of origin, sequenced in a study of beta chain features in type 1 diabetes (dated by TCRdb to between 2017 and 2018). Receptor amplification or capture employed the immunoSEQ multiplex PCR assay. The High Capacity cDNA Reverse Transcription Kit was used to reverse transcribe all of the isolated RNA, meaning that expressed TCRB transcripts were what got sequenced. TCRdb limited this immuneACCESS table to in-frame rearrangements with V and J called. A share of clones is missing; checked studies link under half to unresolved V genes, and the rest is unexplained. The sample has about 400,000 clones on record, roughly 12% of them singletons. Of the sample, 0.017% falls within the top ten clones. Sequences were obtained from naive CD4+ T cells from blood. The meaning of the sample's cell subset or site label: true naive CD4+ T cells. The receptors originated from a man between 18 and 29 years old in good health.

The V and J genes are TRBV9 and TRBJ2-3; TRBD1 agrees at 8 bases. CDR3 length: 18 residues. V lost 0 bases, J lost 2 bases, and 11 bases stayed unmatched. Looked up from germline, CDR1 is SGDLS and CDR2 is YYNGEE. The CDR3 protein is CASSVATPRGRITDTQYF. Written as DNA, the CDR3 is TGTGCCAGCAGCGTAGCTACACCCAGGGGGCGTATCACAGATACGCAGTATTTT.

V is TRBV30 and J is TRBJ2-4; D is unresolved. From germline, CDR1 is GTSNPN and CDR2 SVGIG (reference sequence). This CDR3 is 13 amino acids long. CDR3 in DNA: TGTGCTTTACGAGAGCTAGCCAAAAACATTCAGTACTTC. It translates to CALRELAKNIQYF.

The sample holds many counts of this clone. This chain uses TRBV29-1 with TRBJ1-5; D possibly corresponds to TRBD1 (5 bases). The CDR3 spans 13 residues. Trimming took off 7 bases at V and 6 bases at J, with 16 bases between the two ends. The germline V gene has CDR1 SQVTM and CDR2 ANQGSEA. CDR3 DNA sequence: TGCAGCGCCCTTCCAGGGCCCAGTCAGCCCCAGCATTTT. As protein: CSALPGPSQPQHF.